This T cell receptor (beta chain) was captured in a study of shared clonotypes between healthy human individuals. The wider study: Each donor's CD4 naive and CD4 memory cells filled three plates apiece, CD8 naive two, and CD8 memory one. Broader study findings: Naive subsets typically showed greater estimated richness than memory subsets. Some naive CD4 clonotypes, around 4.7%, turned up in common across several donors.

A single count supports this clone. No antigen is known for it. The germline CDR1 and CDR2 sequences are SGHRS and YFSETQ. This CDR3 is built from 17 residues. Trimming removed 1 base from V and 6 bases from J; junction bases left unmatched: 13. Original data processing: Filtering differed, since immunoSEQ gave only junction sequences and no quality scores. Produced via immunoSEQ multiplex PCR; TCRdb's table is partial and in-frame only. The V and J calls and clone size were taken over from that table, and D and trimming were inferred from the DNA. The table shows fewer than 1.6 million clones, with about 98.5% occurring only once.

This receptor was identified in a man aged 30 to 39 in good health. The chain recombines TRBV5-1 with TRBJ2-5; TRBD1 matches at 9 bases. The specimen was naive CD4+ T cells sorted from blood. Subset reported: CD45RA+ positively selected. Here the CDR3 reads CASSLNTLQGAAKTQYF. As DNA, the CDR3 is TGCGCCAGCAGCTTGAACACTTTACAGGGGGCAGCGAAGACCCAGTACTTC. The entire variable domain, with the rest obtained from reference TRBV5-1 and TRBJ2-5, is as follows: KAGVTQTPRYLIKTRGQQVTLSCSPISGHRSVSWYQQTPGQGLQFLFEYFSETQRNKGNFPGRFSGRQFSNSRSEMNVSTLELGDSALYLCASSLNTLQGAAKTQYFGPGTRLLVL.